This TCR beta chain was documented in a study of OX40 agonist ivuxolimab in advanced cancers. Assay: immunoSEQ multiplex PCR; the TCRdb copy retains only in-frame clones and omits some. The sample has fewer than 80,000 clones, 89% seen once. The CDR3 has 13 amino acids. The V and J ends lost 2 bases and 3 bases, in that order; junction bases with no gene match: 1. Germline loops: CDR1 SGHTA, CDR2 FQGNSA. The material sequenced was CD4+ or CD8+ T cells sorted from blood, taken in a trial of the OX40 agonist ivuxolimab. The J gene is TRBJ2-7, the V gene TRBV7-2, with 7 bases that match TRBD1. The sequence derives from an adult with an advanced solid tumor such as melanoma, head and neck, liver or kidney cancer. The CDR3 spells CASSLNRGYEQYF. In DNA, the CDR3 is TGTGCCAGCAGCTTAAACAGGGGCTACGAGCAGTACTTC. Based on the CDR3 plus reference TRBV7-2 and TRBJ2-7, the full variable domain is GAGVSQSPSNKVTEKGKDVELRCDPISGHTALYWYRQSLGQGLEFLIYFQGNSAPDKSGLPSDRFSAERTGGSVSTLTIQRTQQEDSAVYLCASSLNRGYEQYFGPGTRLTVT.